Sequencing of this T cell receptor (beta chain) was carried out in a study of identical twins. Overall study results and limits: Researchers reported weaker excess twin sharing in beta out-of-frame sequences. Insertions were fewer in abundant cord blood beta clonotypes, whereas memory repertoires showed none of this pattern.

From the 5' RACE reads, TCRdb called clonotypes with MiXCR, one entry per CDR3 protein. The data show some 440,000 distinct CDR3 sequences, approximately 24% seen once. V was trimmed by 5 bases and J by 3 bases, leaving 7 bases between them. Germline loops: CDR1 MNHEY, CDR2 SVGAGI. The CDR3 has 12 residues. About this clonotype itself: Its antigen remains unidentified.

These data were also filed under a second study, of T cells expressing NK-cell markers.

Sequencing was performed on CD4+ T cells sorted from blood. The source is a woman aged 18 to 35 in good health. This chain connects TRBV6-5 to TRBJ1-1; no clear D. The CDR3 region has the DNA TGTGCCAGCAGTCGGACCCACACTGAAGCTTTCTTT. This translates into CASSRTHTEAFF.